This T cell receptor beta chain stems from a study of blood T cell repertoires in COVID-19. Overall study: Italy, Spain and the United States were the sources of the convalescent and acute COVID-19 samples. The analysed material was cDNA or gDNA that came from T cells, B-cell-depleted T cells, or PBMCs.

The authors' processing: By means of reference gene primer amplification, nucleated cell counts were estimated. Data came from immunoSEQ multiplex PCR; TCRdb stores just in-frame clones and leaves some out. That table supplies the V and J calls and clone size; D and trimming were determined from the DNA. The sample comprises around 170,000 clones, 80% to 90% of which are singletons, and 1.5% to 2% rests with the top ten. This clonotype was sampled from a man between 18 and 29 years old who had recovered from COVID-19. Sequencing used peripheral blood.

The DNA for the CDR3 is TGCGCCAGCAGTCAATTTGGGACAGGGCTCACAGATACGCAGTATTTT. Amino acids: CASSQFGTGLTDTQYF. The V call is TRBV23-1, the J call TRBJ2-3, with TRBD1 matching 9 bases. TRBV23-1 is sorted into the ORF group, with uncertain function. V was pared by 1 base and J by 2 bases, with 4 bases of the junction left unmatched. The CDR3 consists of 16 residues.